This TCR beta chain was sequenced during a study of T cells after yellow fever vaccination. Across the whole study: Tscm, CM, EM and EMRA memory subsets were sorted by CD3, CD45RA, CCR7 and CD95.

Each CDR3 protein gets one entry after TCRdb re-called the 5' RACE reads with MiXCR. This sample has 50,000 to 75,000 distinct CDR3 sequences, with about 5.6% found just once. This clonotype was detected many times. Study observations and caveats: Re-detected after boosting: most primary clones, 96% of CD4 and 80% to 90% of CD8.

There are 15 residues in the CDR3. With 2 bases removed from V and 3 bases from J, the gap between germline ends came to 14 bases. Germline V lookup: CDR1 SEHNR, CDR2 FQNEAQ (reference sequence). The chain joins TRBV7-9 to TRBJ2-7; D not certain. The sequencing used PBMCs, either bulk or a sorted T-cell subset (CD4+, CD8+, memory, or dextramer-sorted; not recorded which), collected on the day of the yellow fever booster vaccination. The TCR was taken from a man aged 18-30 years who received the YFV17D yellow fever vaccine. This CDR3 reads CASSLLAASNYEQYV. The DNA of the CDR3 is TGTGCCAGCAGCTTACTGGCAGCCTCTAACTACGAGCAGTACGTC.